This TCR beta chain was obtained from a study of blood T cell repertoires in COVID-19. As for the study in general: Spain, Italy and the United States supplied samples that represented acute and convalescent COVID-19.

Some clones are missing from TCRdb's copy, which holds only in-frame ones; the method was immunoSEQ multiplex PCR. In the table there are about 160,000 clones, roughly 74% of which are singletons. The specimen sequenced was peripheral blood. The origin of this receptor is a woman older than 75 with acute or convalescent COVID-19.

CDR3 coding DNA: TGTGCCAGCAGCGGTCTAGCGGGAGGGCCCAATGAGCAGTTCTTC. Translation: CASSGLAGGPNEQFF. The V call is TRBV11-2, the J call TRBJ2-1, with 12 bases aligning to TRBD2. The CDR3 runs 15 residues. With 5 bases clipped from V and 6 bases from J, the junction kept 5 bases outside the gene matches. Germline CDR1 and CDR2: SGHAT and FQNNGV.